Described below is a single T cell receptor (beta chain) sequence and its context. The antigen is unknown. The V segment lost 11 bases and the J segment 0 bases; nucleotides outside the gene matches: 13. This CDR3 is 15 amino acids long. CDR1 and CDR2 from the germline V gene are SGHVS and FQNEAQ. The patients chosen for sequencing had shown expansion of CD8+CD57+ cells (detected by flow cytometry). The diagnosis in all patients was severe acquired aplastic anemia. Genomic DNA was employed as the template in profiling TCR beta VDJ and CDR3. One entry per CDR3 protein, called by TCRdb with MiXCR from the reads. The sample includes a few hundred thousand distinct CDR3 sequences, under 40% of them seen just once. The data were taken from a study of CD8+CD57+ T cells in acquired aplastic anemia. About the study: The DNA of sorted CD4+ and CD8+ cells averaged around 3 ug.

Regarding the study as a whole: CD8+ Simpson's diversity in patients was not significantly different from that in controls.

The V and J genes are TRBV7-8 and TRBJ2-7; 7 positions match TRBD2. The receptor comes from a human donor with aplastic anemia. The sample consisted of sorted CD4+, CD8+, or CD8+CD57+ T cells (not recorded which) from PBMCs. The CDR3 DNA reads TGTGCCCGCAACCGAGGGAGGGGAGGCTCCTACGAGCAGTACTTC. Its translation: CARNRGRGGSYEQYF.